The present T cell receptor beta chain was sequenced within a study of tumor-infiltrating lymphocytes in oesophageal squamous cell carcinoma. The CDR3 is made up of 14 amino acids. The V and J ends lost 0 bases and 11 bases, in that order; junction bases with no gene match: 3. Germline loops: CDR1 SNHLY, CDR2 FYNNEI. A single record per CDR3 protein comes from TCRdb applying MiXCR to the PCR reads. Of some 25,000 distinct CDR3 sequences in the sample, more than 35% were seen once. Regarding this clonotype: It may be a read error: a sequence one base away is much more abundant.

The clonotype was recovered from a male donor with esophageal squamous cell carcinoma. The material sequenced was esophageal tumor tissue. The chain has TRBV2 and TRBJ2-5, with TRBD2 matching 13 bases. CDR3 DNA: TGTGCCAGCAGTGAAGCGCTGGGACTAGCGGGGCAGTACTTC. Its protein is CASSEALGLAGQYF.